The T cell receptor (beta chain) described here comes from a study of CD8 T cells in Susac syndrome. Reverse transcription of roughly 0.45 to 1 ug RNA was carried out with random hexamers. TCRdb used MiXCR to reprocess the immunoSEQ multiplex PCR reads, holding one entry per CDR3 protein. The sample lists under 200,000 distinct CDR3 sequences; 85% to 95% were seen once. Per the germline V gene, CDR1 is SEHNR and CDR2 is FQNEAQ (reference sequence). This CDR3 spans 14 amino acids. The germline V and J ends were trimmed by 5 bases and 7 bases, with 14 bases remaining between them. This clonotype was seen once.

The chain carries TRBV7-9 and TRBJ1-4; possibly TRBD1 for D (6 bases). Sequenced material: CD4+ T cells from PBMCs. This receptor was obtained from a human donor in good health. The DNA of the CDR3 is TGTGCCAGCAGCCGCTTACAGGGTAGTGAAAAACTGTTTTTT. Its protein is CASSRLQGSEKLFF.